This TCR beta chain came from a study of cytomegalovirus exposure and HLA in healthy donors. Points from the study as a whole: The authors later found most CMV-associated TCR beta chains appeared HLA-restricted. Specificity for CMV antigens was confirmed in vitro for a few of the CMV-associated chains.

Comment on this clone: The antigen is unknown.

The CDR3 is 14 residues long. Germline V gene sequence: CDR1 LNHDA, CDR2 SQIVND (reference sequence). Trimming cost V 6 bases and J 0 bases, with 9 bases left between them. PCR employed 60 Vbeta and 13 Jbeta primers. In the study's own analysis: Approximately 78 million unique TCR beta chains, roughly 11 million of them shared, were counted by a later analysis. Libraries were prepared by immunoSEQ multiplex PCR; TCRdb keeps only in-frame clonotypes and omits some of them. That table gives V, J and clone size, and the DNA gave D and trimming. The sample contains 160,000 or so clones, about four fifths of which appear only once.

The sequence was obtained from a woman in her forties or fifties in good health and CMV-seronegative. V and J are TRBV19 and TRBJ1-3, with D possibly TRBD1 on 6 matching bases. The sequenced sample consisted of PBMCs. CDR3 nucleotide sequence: TGTGCCAGTAGAACAGGGAGCTCTGGAAACACCATATATTTT. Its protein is CASRTGSSGNTIYF.